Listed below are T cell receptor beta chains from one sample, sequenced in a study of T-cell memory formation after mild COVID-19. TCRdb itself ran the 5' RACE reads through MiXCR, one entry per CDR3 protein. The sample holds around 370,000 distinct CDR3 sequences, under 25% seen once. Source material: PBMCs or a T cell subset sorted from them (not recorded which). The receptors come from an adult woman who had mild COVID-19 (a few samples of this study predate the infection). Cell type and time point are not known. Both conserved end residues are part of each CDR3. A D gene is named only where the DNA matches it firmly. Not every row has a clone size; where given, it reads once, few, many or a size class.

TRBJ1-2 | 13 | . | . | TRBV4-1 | TGCGCCAGCAGCCAGAGGGGGGGGCTAGGCTACACCTTC | CASSQRGGLGYTF
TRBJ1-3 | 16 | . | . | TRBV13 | TGTGCCAGCAGCCCTCAGGAGGGGGGGACTGGAAACACCATATATTTT | CASSPQEGGTGNTIYF
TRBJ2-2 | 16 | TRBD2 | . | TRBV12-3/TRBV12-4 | TGTGCCAGCAGTTTGAAAGCGGGGGGGCTTTACGGGGAGCTGTTTTTT | CASSLKAGGLYGELFF
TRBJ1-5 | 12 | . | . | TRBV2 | TGTGCCAGCACGGGCACTAATCAGCCCCAGCATTTT | CASTGTNQPQHF
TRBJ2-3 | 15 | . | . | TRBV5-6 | TGTGCCAGCAGTCCGCAGAGGATCAGCACAGATACGCAGTATTTT | CASSPQRISTDTQYF
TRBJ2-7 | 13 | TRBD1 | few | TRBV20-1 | TGCAGTGCCCCTGGACAGGGGCTCTACGAGCAGTACTTC | CSAPGQGLYEQYF
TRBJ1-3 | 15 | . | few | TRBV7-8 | TGTGCCAGCAGCTTAGCGCAGCGTAGTGGAAACACCATATATTTT | CASSLAQRSGNTIYF
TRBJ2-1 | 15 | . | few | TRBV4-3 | TGCGCCAGCAGCCAAGAGGCTCGCAGGAACAATGAGCAGTTCTTC | CASSQEARRNNEQFF
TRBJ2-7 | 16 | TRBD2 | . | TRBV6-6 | TGTGCCAGCAATAAGGAGGGGGCGCGGGAGGGCTACGAGCAGTACTTC | CASNKEGAREGYEQYF
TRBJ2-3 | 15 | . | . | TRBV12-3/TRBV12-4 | TGTGCCAGCAGTTTTTTGGGGATGAGCACAGATACGCAGTATTTT | CASSFLGMSTDTQYF
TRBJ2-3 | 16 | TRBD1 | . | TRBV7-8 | TGTGCCAGCAGCCTGAGGGACAGGGTGGGGGCAGATACGCAGTATTTT | CASSLRDRVGADTQYF
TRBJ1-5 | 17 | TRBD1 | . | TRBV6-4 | TGTGCCAGCAGTGACTCCAGGACAGGGCTGAGCAATCAGCCCCAGCATTTT | CASSDSRTGLSNQPQHF
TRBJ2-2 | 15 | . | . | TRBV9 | TGTGCCAGCAGCGTAGGTAGACAACGGACCGGGGAGCTGTTTTTT | CASSVGRQRTGELFF
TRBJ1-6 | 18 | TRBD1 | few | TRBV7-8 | TGTGCCAGCAGCTTAGAGGACAGGGCGCGCTCCTATAATTCACCCCTCCACTTT | CASSLEDRARSYNSPLHF
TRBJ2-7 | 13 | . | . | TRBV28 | TGTGCCAGCAGCCCCACGGGGTACTACGAGCAGTACTTC | CASSPTGYYEQYF
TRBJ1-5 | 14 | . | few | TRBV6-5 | TGTGCCAGCAGTTACGGGGGAACCTATCAGCCCCAGCATTTT | CASSYGGTYQPQHF
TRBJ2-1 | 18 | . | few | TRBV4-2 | TGTGCCAGCAGCCAAGTCGTATCCAGCGGTCTCTCCTACAATGAGCAGTTCTTC | CASSQVVSSGLSYNEQFF
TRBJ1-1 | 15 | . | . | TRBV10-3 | TGTGCCATCAGCGGGACCGGAACTGGGAACACTGAAGCTTTCTTT | CAISGTGTGNTEAFF
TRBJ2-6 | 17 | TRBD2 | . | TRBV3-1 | TGTGCCAGCAGCTTCCGGGGGGGTGGCATTGGGGCCAACGTCCTGACTTTC | CASSFRGGGIGANVLTF
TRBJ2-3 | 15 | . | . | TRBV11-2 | TGTGCCAGCAGCCACGGTGCGGGGAGCACAGATACGCAGTATTTT | CASSHGAGSTDTQYF
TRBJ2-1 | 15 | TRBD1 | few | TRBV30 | TGTGCCTGGAGTCCCGGGACAGGGGAGAGGAATGAGCAGTTCTTC | CAWSPGTGERNEQFF